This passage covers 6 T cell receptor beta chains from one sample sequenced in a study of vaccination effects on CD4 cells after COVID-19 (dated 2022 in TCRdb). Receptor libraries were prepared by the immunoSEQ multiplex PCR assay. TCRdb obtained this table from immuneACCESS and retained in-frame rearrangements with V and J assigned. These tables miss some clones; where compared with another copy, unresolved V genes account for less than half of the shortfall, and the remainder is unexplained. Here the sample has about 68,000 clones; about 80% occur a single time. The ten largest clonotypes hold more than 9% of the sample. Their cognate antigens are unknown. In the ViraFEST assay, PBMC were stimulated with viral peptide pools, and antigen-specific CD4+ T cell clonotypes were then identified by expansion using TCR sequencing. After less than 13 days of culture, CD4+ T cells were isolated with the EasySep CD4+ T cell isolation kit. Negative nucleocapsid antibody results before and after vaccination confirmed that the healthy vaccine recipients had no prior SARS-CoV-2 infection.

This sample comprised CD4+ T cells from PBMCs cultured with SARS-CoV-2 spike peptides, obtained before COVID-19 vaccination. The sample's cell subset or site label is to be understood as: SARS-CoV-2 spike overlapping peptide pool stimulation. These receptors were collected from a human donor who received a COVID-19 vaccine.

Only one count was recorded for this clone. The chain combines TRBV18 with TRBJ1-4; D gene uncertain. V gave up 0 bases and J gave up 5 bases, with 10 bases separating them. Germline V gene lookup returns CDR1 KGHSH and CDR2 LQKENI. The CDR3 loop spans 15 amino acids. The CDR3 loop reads CASSPPGFPNEKLFF. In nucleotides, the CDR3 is TGTGCCAGCTCACCACCGGGTTTTCCCAATGAAAAACTGTTTTTT.

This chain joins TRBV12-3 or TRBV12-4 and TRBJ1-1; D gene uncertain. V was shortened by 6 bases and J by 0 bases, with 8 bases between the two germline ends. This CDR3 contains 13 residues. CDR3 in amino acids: CASSHAVNTEAFF. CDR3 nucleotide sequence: TGTGCCAGCAGCCACGCAGTGAACACTGAAGCTTTCTTT.

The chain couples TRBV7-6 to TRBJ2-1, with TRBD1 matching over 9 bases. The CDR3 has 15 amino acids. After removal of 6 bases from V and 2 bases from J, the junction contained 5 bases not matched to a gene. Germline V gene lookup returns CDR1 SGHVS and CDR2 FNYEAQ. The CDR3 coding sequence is TGTGCCAGCAGTTATACAGGGGGCACCTACAATGAGCAGTTCTTC. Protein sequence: CASSYTGGTYNEQFF.

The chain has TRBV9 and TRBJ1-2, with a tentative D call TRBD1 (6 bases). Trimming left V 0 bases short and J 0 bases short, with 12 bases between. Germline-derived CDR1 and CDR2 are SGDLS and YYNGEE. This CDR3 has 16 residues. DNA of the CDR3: TGTGCCAGCAGCGTAGCTGGGACAACCGCTAACTATGGCTACACCTTC. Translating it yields CASSVAGTTANYGYTF.

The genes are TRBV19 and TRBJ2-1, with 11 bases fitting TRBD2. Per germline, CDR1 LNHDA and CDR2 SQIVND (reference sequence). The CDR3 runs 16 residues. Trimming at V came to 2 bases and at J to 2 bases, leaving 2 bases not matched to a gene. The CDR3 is CASSITSGGAYNEQFF. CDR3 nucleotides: TGTGCCAGTAGTATAACTAGCGGGGGCGCCTACAATGAGCAGTTCTTC.

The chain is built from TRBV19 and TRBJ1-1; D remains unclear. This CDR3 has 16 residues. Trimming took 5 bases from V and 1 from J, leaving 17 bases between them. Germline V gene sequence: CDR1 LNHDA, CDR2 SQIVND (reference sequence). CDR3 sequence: CASSPWTADWNTEAFF. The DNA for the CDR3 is TGTGCCAGTAGTCCGTGGACGGCTGATTGGAACACTGAAGCTTTCTTT.